These 30 T cell receptor beta chains came from one sample sequenced in a study of blood T cells in healthy people across ages. Using a J-beta primer mix together with a sample-barcoded 5' primer, a second PCR was run for about 6 to 12 cycles. TCRdb re-called the 5' RACE reads with MiXCR, one entry per CDR3 protein. The repertoire consists of around 800,000 distinct CDR3 sequences, with approximately 67% occurring once and the leading ten covering about a quarter. Specimen: blood. Source of these receptors: a man younger than 40 in good health.

Worth noting for this clonotype: The junction differs from germline at one of its ends, possibly a read error. The chain uses TRBV29-1 and TRBJ2-3; no firm D call. CDR1 is SQVTM, CDR2 ANQGSEA, per germline. The CDR3 spans 14 residues. As DNA, the CDR3 is TGCAGCATTGAGAGTACTCCTCGCACAGATACGCAGTATTTT. Amino acids: CSIESTPRTDTQYF.

This clonotype was recorded a few times. This sequence joins TRBV5-6 and TRBJ2-7; D is unclear. Germline V gene sequence: CDR1 SGHDT, CDR2 YYEEEE. This CDR3 contains 11 residues. The V gene lost 1 base and the J gene lost 6 bases, with 5 bases spanning the gap. The CDR3 region is CASSLNSEQYF. The CDR3 DNA sequence: TGTGCCAGCAGCTTGAACAGCGAGCAGTACTTC.

The chain uses TRBV7-2 and TRBJ2-7; possible D gene TRBD2, 6 bases. The germline V gene encodes CDR1 SGHTA and CDR2 FQGNSA. The CDR3 consists of 16 residues. V was shortened by 2 bases and J by 6 bases, with 20 bases between the two germline ends. CDR3 in DNA: TGTGCCAGCAGCTTAAGGGACTCCTATGTCGCTGGCGAGCAGTACTTC. It is translated as CASSLRDSYVAGEQYF.

This chain uses TRBV20-1 with TRBJ1-6; D perhaps matches TRBD1 (5 bases). Germline loops: CDR1 DFQATT, CDR2 SNEGSKA (reference sequence). V was shortened by 5 bases and J by 6 bases, with 17 bases between the two germline ends. The CDR3 spans 15 residues. For the CDR3, the DNA is TGCAGTGCTGAAGACGGGGCTCGGGGTAATTCACCCCTCCACTTT. Translated: CSAEDGARGNSPLHF.

The chain employs TRBV6-1 and TRBJ2-7; D gene uncertain. V was clipped by 10 bases and J by 4 bases, with 5 bases between them. The germline V gene has CDR1 MNHNS and CDR2 SASEGT. This CDR3 is 9 amino acids long. The CDR3 region has the DNA TGTGCCATCTCTTACGAGCAGTACTTC. Its translation: CAISYEQYF.

J is TRBJ1-2 and V is TRBV6-5, with TRBD1 identical over 10 bases. From germline, CDR1 is MNHEY and CDR2 SVGAGI. The length of the CDR3 is 16 residues. With V trimmed by 2 bases and J by 3 bases, 6 bases remained unmatched. The DNA for the CDR3 is TGTGCCAGCAGTTACCCGACAGGGGGCGCAGACTATGGCTACACCTTC. Translated: CASSYPTGGADYGYTF.

This clonotype appeared a few times. The rearrangement uses TRBV20-1 and TRBJ2-7; 12 nucleotides align to TRBD2. The ends lost 5 bases at V and 4 bases at J; junction bases unmatched: 6. Germline CDR1 reads DFQATT; CDR2 reads SNEGSKA (reference sequence). The CDR3 runs 14 residues. The DNA of the CDR3 is TGCAGTGCTCCCGGACTAGCGGGGACGTACGAGCAGTACTTC. Its protein is CSAPGLAGTYEQYF.

CDR3 sequence: CASSESRGYGYTF. CDR3 sequence (DNA): TGCGCCAGCAGTGAGTCGAGGGGCTATGGCTACACCTTC. V gene TRBV10-2 combines with J gene TRBJ1-2; TRBD1 is a possible D gene (5 bases). V was clipped by 0 bases and J by 4 bases, with 6 bases between them. The CDR3 has 13 residues. Germline values: CDR1 WSHSY, CDR2 SAAADI.

The CDR3 spells CASSLLGAGNQPQHF. CDR3 coding DNA: TGCGCCAGCAGCTTGCTGGGGGCGGGCAATCAGCCCCAGCATTTT. V and J are TRBV5-1 and TRBJ1-5, with D possibly being TRBD1 (6 bases). The V gene lost 1 base and the J gene lost 2 bases, with 10 bases spanning the gap. The CDR3 has 15 amino acids. Germline-derived CDR1 and CDR2 are SGHRS and YFSETQ.

V gene TRBV12-3 or TRBV12-4 combines with J gene TRBJ2-1, with 11 nucleotides matching TRBD2. V was clipped by 2 bases and J by 8 bases; unmatched bases: 2. This CDR3 comprises 14 residues. In DNA form, the CDR3 reads TGTGCCAGCAGTTTATTAGCGGGGGGGCATGAGCAGTTCTTC. It encodes CASSLLAGGHEQFF.

This clonotype was seen a handful of times. V gene TRBV12-3 or TRBV12-4 combines with J gene TRBJ2-1; 9 bases fit TRBD2. Trimming cost V 5 bases and J 14 bases; bases outside gene matches: 1. The CDR3 covers 10 residues. This chain's CDR3 is CASSRTSEFF. For the CDR3, the DNA is TGTGCCAGCAGTAGGACTAGCGAGTTCTTC.

The CDR3 sequence is CSARPGMSYEQYF. The DNA of the CDR3 is TGCAGTGCTAGACCAGGGATGTCCTACGAGCAGTACTTC. The chain is built from TRBV20-1 and TRBJ2-7; D is perhaps TRBD1 (5 bases). Germline CDR1 is DFQATT and CDR2 is SNEGSKA (reference sequence). The CDR3 covers 13 residues. V was shortened by 2 bases and J by 1 base, with 9 bases between the two germline ends.

J is TRBJ2-1 and V is TRBV28; D possibly corresponds to TRBD1 (7 bases). Trimming shortened V by 5 bases and J by 6 bases, and 17 bases separated the two germline ends. CDR3 size: 15 residues. Germline-derived CDR1 and CDR2 are MDHEN and SYDVKM. In DNA form, the CDR3 reads TGTGCCAGCAGTCGTGGCAGGGGGGTAAGCAATGAGCAGTTCTTC. This gives the protein CASSRGRGVSNEQFF.

This clonotype appeared a few times. V usage is TRBV20-1 and J usage is TRBJ2-1; no firm D call. V gave up 1 base and J gave up 6 bases, with 22 bases separating them. Per germline, CDR1 DFQATT and CDR2 SNEGSKA (reference sequence). CDR3 size: 17 residues. This CDR3 reads CSARGNAPETLSNEQFF. As DNA, the CDR3 is TGCAGTGCTAGAGGGAATGCACCTGAGACTTTGAGCAATGAGCAGTTCTTC.

The chain recombines TRBV3-1 with TRBJ2-1, with a weak D call TRBD2 (5 bases). Between the trimmed V and J ends, which lost 6 bases and 5 bases, there was a span of 20 bases. Germline-derived CDR1 and CDR2 are LGHDT and YNNKEL (reference sequence). The CDR3 runs to 16 residues. CDR3 nucleotides: TGTGCCAGCAGTCAAAATCCCCGACCGGGAAACAATGAGCAGTTCTTC. Amino acids: CASSQNPRPGNNEQFF.

Written as DNA, the CDR3 is TGTGCCAGCAGTGGAGACAATTATAGCAATCAGCCCCAGCATTTT. Encoded protein: CASSGDNYSNQPQHF. The V gene is TRBV2, the J gene TRBJ1-5, with unresolved D. This CDR3 region has 15 residues. V was pared by 4 bases and J by 0 bases, with 10 bases between. Germline CDR1 is SNHLY and CDR2 is FYNNEI.

The chain uses TRBV5-6 and TRBJ2-2, with D unresolved. In germline, CDR1 is SGHDT, CDR2 YYEEEE. This CDR3 has 14 amino acids. V was trimmed by 3 bases and J by 6 bases, leaving 12 bases between them. The CDR3 DNA sequence: TGTGCCAGCAGCTCGGGTAGAGCACCCGGGGAGCTGTTTTTT. Amino acid sequence: CASSSGRAPGELFF.

J is TRBJ2-5 and V is TRBV6-2 or TRBV6-3; TRBD2 matches at 10 bases. CDR1 is MNHEY and CDR2 is SVGEGT in the germline V gene. CDR3 size: 16 residues. J was trimmed by 1 base and V by 5 bases; bases with no gene match: 7. The CDR3 nucleotides are TGTGCCAGCAGTCGACTAGCGGGCCGTCGCCAAGAGACCCAGTACTTC. Protein: CASSRLAGRRQETQYF.

V and J are TRBV7-3 and TRBJ1-1; 7 nucleotides match TRBD1. J gave up 8 bases and V 5 bases, and 8 bases lay outside the gene matches. Looked up from germline, CDR1 is SGHTA and CDR2 is FQGTGA. The CDR3 loop spans 13 amino acids. CDR3 in amino acids: CASSQTSDREAFF. The CDR3 nucleotides read TGTGCCAGCAGCCAAACCTCGGACAGGGAAGCTTTCTTT. The full variable domain, its missing parts supplied by reference TRBV7-3 and TRBJ1-1, is GAGVSQTPSNKVTEKGKYVELRCDPISGHTALYWYRQSLGQGPEFLIYFQGTGAADDSGLPNDRFFAVRPEGSVSTLKIQRTERGDSAVYLCASSQTSDREAFFGQGTRLTVV.

The chain carries TRBV20-1 and TRBJ2-1, with D perhaps TRBD1 (5 bases). V lost 0 bases and J 10 bases, leaving 19 bases between the germline ends. The V gene's germline CDR1 is DFQATT and CDR2 SNEGSKA (reference sequence). The CDR3 has 15 residues. CDR3 in DNA: TGCAGTGCTAGAGATAACCAGGGAAAGGAAGAAGAGCAGTTCTTC. It yields the protein CSARDNQGKEEEQFF.

The chain recombines TRBV7-9 with TRBJ2-1; either TRBD1 or TRBD2 may supply D (5 bases each). The CDR3 is 15 residues long. Looked up from germline, CDR1 is SEHNR and CDR2 is FQNEAQ (reference sequence). Deletions cut 2 bases from V and 2 bases from J, with 10 bases between. CDR3 in amino acids: CASSLLRGPYNEQFF. In DNA, the CDR3 is TGTGCCAGCAGCTTACTTCGGGGACCCTACAATGAGCAGTTCTTC.

The chain has TRBV3-1 and TRBJ2-5, with 9 bases matching TRBD2. Gene TRBJ2-7 matches the end of the DNA better, so the J call may be wrong. The CDR3 covers 14 residues. Per germline, CDR1 LGHDT and CDR2 YNNKEL (reference sequence). This CDR3 reads CASSRGLANHEQYF. The CDR3 region has the DNA TGTGCCAGCAGCCGGGGACTAGCTAACCACGAGCAGTACTTC.

V usage is TRBV10-3 and J usage is TRBJ2-7; no reliable D call. The end of the DNA is better explained by TRBJ2-5, so the J call may be wrong. Germline V gene data show CDR1 as ENHRY and CDR2 as SYGVKD. This CDR3 has 14 residues. Here the CDR3 reads CAISELPSSGTQYF. The CDR3 DNA reads TGTGCCATCAGTGAGTTACCGAGTTCGGGGACCCAGTACTTC.

This chain's CDR3 is CASSGSPEAFF. CDR3 DNA sequence: TGTGCCAGCAGCGGGTCCCCTGAAGCTTTCTTT. The chain carries TRBV2 and TRBJ1-1; D gene uncertain. The CDR3 covers 11 residues. With 6 bases removed from V and 6 bases from J, the gap between germline ends came to 8 bases. CDR1 is SNHLY and CDR2 is FYNNEI in the germline V gene.

The chain links TRBV12-3 or TRBV12-4 to TRBJ1-5, with a weak D call TRBD1 (5 bases). V lost 3 bases and J lost 9, with 12 bases in between. The CDR3 length is 13 residues. The CDR3 DNA sequence: TGTGCCAGCAGTTTCCAGGGTGGCGGGCCCCAGCATTTT. This translates into CASSFQGGGPQHF.

This clonotype occurred a few times. The chain employs TRBV20-1 and TRBJ2-4; 7 nucleotides match TRBD1. Matching the DNA end better, TRBJ2-7 makes the J call doubtful. The CDR3 is 14 residues long. The germline V gene encodes CDR1 DFQATT and CDR2 SNEGSKA (reference sequence). This CDR3 is CSARDVAGGYEQYF. The CDR3 DNA follows: TGCAGTGCTAGAGATGTGGCAGGGGGCTACGAGCAGTACTTC.

The V and J genes are TRBV12-5 and TRBJ1-1; D is possibly TRBD1 (6 bases). The CDR3 totals 12 residues. In germline, CDR1 is LGHNT, CDR2 FRNRAP. V lost 6 bases and J lost 8, with 13 bases in between. The CDR3 DNA sequence: TGTGCTAGTGGACGAGTGGGGGGCGAAGCTTTCTTT. As protein: CASGRVGGEAFF. The entire variable domain, with the rest obtained from reference TRBV12-5 and TRBJ1-1, is as follows: DARVTQTPRHKVTEMGQEVTMRCQPILGHNTVFWYRQTMMQGLELLAYFRNRAPLDDSGMPKDRFSAEMPDATLATLKIQPSEPRDSAVYFCASGRVGGEAFFGQGTRLTVV.

About this clonotype: One end of the junction varies from germline; a read error may be responsible. The V call is TRBV28, the J call TRBJ2-7; D may be TRBD2 (5 bases). CDR1 and CDR2 from the germline V gene are MDHEN and SYDVKM. This CDR3 region has 12 residues. In nucleotides, the CDR3 is TGCGCCAGCGGCCCAAGTAGCTACGAGCAGTACTTC. This codes for CASGPSSYEQYF.

The chain carries TRBV9 and TRBJ2-7; D is uncertain. Germline V gene sequence: CDR1 SGDLS, CDR2 YYNGEE. V dropped 4 bases and J dropped 5 bases, with 7 bases sitting between them. The CDR3 runs to 11 residues. CDR3 DNA sequence: TGTGCCAGCAGCCTTGACAACGAGCAGTACTTC. Translated: CASSLDNEQYF. Full variable domain (remainder filled in from reference TRBV9 and TRBJ2-7): DSGVTQTPKHLITATGQRVTLRCSPRSGDLSVYWYQQSLDQGLQFLIQYYNGEERAKGNILERFSAQQFPDLHSELNLSSLELGDSALYFCASSLDNEQYFGPGTRLTVT.

The V call is TRBV19, the J call TRBJ2-5; D may be TRBD1 (9 bases). The J call is uncertain, as TRBJ2-7 better fits the DNA end. CDR3 size: 13 residues. The germline CDR1 and CDR2 sequences are LNHDA and SQIVND (reference sequence). CDR3 region: CASAGGQGLEQYF. DNA of the CDR3: TGTGCCAGTGCGGGGGGACAGGGACTCGAGCAGTACTTC.